Below are 11 T cell receptor beta chains sequenced from a single sample in a study of cytomegalovirus exposure and HLA in healthy donors. The PCR contained 60 Vbeta and 13 Jbeta primers. Some clones are missing from TCRdb's copy, which holds only in-frame ones; the method was immunoSEQ multiplex PCR. Seen here are more than 150,000 clones, more than 75% observed once, and the top ten hold less than 2.5%. What was sequenced was PBMCs. These receptors were obtained from a woman between 25 and 40 years old in good health and CMV-seropositive.

This clone has more than one count but fewer than ten. The chain has TRBV19 and TRBJ1-1; D is uncertain. The CDR3 sequence is 13 residues long. Looked up from germline, CDR1 is LNHDA and CDR2 is SQIVND (reference sequence). Trimming pared 7 bases from V and 1 base from J, leaving 10 bases between. The CDR3 DNA reads TGTGCCAGTAAGCTCTTTGGGAACACTGAAGCTTTCTTT. Translated: CASKLFGNTEAFF.

The chain joins TRBV7-6 to TRBJ2-1, with 12 bases matching TRBD1. The CDR3 sequence is 16 residues long. With 1 base clipped from V and 10 bases from J, the junction kept 8 bases outside the gene matches. CDR1 and CDR2 from the germline V gene are SGHVS and FNYEAQ. The CDR3 DNA is TGTGCCAGCAGCTTAGTAGCGGGACAGGGGGCAAAGGAGCAGTTCTTC. Translated, it gives CASSLVAGQGAKEQFF.

The rearrangement links TRBV7-6 to TRBJ1-2; D is ambiguous. Germline loops: CDR1 SGHVS, CDR2 FNYEAQ. This CDR3 spans 14 amino acids. The germline V and J ends were trimmed by 5 bases and 6 bases, with 16 bases remaining between them. The CDR3 protein is CASSPHSGFDGYTF. As DNA, the CDR3 is TGTGCCAGCAGCCCCCACTCGGGGTTTGATGGCTACACCTTC.

The chain is built from TRBV16 and TRBJ2-3; TRBD2 matches at 11 bases. Germline V lookup: CDR1 KGHSY, CDR2 FQNENV. CDR3 length: 16 residues. The ends lost 4 bases at V and 2 bases at J; junction bases unmatched: 5. The CDR3 sequence is CASSPRLAGTTDTQYF. The CDR3 nucleotides are TGTGCCAGCAGCCCACGACTAGCGGGGACCACAGATACGCAGTATTTT.

The chain joins TRBV28 to TRBJ1-6; TRBD1 might be the D (5 bases). Germline CDR1 is MDHEN and CDR2 is SYDVKM. Deletions cut 5 bases from V and 4 bases from J, with 15 bases between. CDR3 length: 16 amino acids. CDR3 nucleotide sequence: TGTGCCAGCAGTCGGGGGGATCTACTTTATAATTCACCCCTCCACTTT. It specifies CASSRGDLLYNSPLHF.

V gene TRBV1 combines with J gene TRBJ1-2. TRBV1 is deemed a pseudogene. This CDR3 spans 16 amino acids. CDR3 bases: TGCACCAGCAGCCAAGAGGAGACGGCGAAGACCTATGGCTACACCTTC. It translates to CTSSQEETAKTYGYTF.

This clone has more than one count but fewer than ten. The chain joins TRBV4-2 to TRBJ2-5; TRBD2 agrees at 10 bases. In germline, CDR1 is LGHNA, CDR2 YNFKEQ. Trimming took 0 bases from V and 6 from J; bases not matched to a gene: 10. This CDR3 is 17 amino acids long. The CDR3 region is CASSQDQTSGGAKTQYF. The CDR3 nucleotides are TGTGCCAGCAGCCAAGATCAAACCAGCGGGGGGGCAAAGACCCAGTACTTC.

This clone was seen a single time. This chain joins TRBV18 and TRBJ2-5; TRBD2 matches at 9 bases. The length of the CDR3 is 16 residues. After removal of 3 bases from V and 1 base from J, the junction contained 6 bases not matched to a gene. The germline V gene has CDR1 KGHSH and CDR2 LQKENI. CDR3 DNA sequence: TGTGCCAGCTCACCGATCCTAGCGGGGAGCCAAGAGACCCAGTACTTC. It yields the protein CASSPILAGSQETQYF.

The chain is built from TRBV4-1 and TRBJ2-7; TRBD2 aligns across 7 bases. The V gene's germline CDR1 is MGHRA and CDR2 YSYEKL. The CDR3 spans 15 residues. V dropped 4 bases and J dropped 6; count of bases not matched to a gene: 12. Written as DNA, the CDR3 is TGCGCCAGCAGCCTTCTGATAGCGGGTTCCCCCGAGCAGTACTTC. As protein: CASSLLIAGSPEQYF.

The rearrangement links TRBV7-9 to TRBJ2-7; no clear D gene. CDR1 and CDR2 from the germline V gene are SEHNR and FQNEAQ (reference sequence). V lost 1 base, J lost 7 bases, and 8 bases lay in between. The CDR3 sequence is 12 residues long. The CDR3 loop is CASSLGVQEQYF. In DNA form, the CDR3 reads TGTGCCAGCAGCTTAGGCGTCCAAGAGCAGTACTTC.

The CDR3 DNA sequence: TGTGCCAGCAGCCCAATGGGAGGGGGGAGGTCTGAAGCTTTCTTT. It yields the protein CASSPMGGGRSEAFF. The V call is TRBV28, the J call TRBJ1-1; tentatively, D is TRBD1 (6 bases). The V end lost 6 bases, the J end lost 6 bases, and 20 bases lay between the germline ends. The CDR3 is 15 amino acids. CDR1 MDHEN and CDR2 SYDVKM come from the germline V gene.